This T cell receptor (beta chain) was recorded in a study of shared clonotypes between healthy human individuals (dated by TCRdb to 2018 to 2020). Regarding the complete study: The cohort included three men and a couple of women between 18 and 49 years of age. Each donor's leukapheresis produced roughly between about 0.8 and 10 billion PBMCs. Libraries were prepared and TCR repertoires were sequenced by different laboratories using diverse techniques, in order to increase sequencing depth and limit assay-specific biases. The study deeply sequenced blood TCR repertoires of about five healthy adults to estimate repertoire size and the extent of clonotype sharing between individuals. Per donor, three plates each were used for CD4 naive and CD4 memory, two for CD8 naive, and one for CD8 memory.

About this clone itself: The antigen it recognizes is unknown. No per-base quality is available; no much larger clone lies one base away.

Using the deep immunoSEQ assay, multiplex PCR amplified TCR CDR3 regions from genomic DNA. For each cell subset, the extracted genomic DNA was distributed evenly across all wells of several immunoSEQ 96-well plates, and each plate served as one replicate. For sorted subsets, each replicate PCR was loaded with about 0.2 ug genomic DNA, equivalent to 25,000 to 30,000 T cell genomes. Purified libraries were measured with a Qubit 3.0 fluorometer, size-checked on a Bioanalyzer 2100, and measured again with the KAPA Library Quantification kit. Every immunoSEQ 96-well plate was sequenced on a separate single-read 150-cycle Illumina NextSeq 550 flow cell. The authors' pipeline ran thus. Because the immunoSEQ output held only junctional sequences and lacked quality scores, the filtering could not match the filtering applied to full-length reads. Sequences were annotated with PyIR, a Python wrapper for IgBLAST v1.9, and V/J genes and CDR3 were assigned using IMGT germline references. Reads were filtered out if the reads had weak V/J assignments (E-value above 1e-6), no CDR3, stop codons, out-of-frame junctions, or ambiguous translated residues. A V3J clonotype was defined by an identical inferred V gene, J gene, and CDR3 amino acid sequence. Percentage overlap between repertoires was computed as shared unique clonotypes divided by the size of the smaller repertoire. Repertoire richness was assessed with RTK rarefaction, the Chao1 estimator, and Recon v2.1 estimates of unobserved clonotypes. Generation probabilities were computed with OLGA for all TCRbeta clonotypes obtained by the gDNA method from several donors. Held by TCRdb, this immuneACCESS table contains in-frame sequences only and omits some clones. Under half of the omission traces to an unresolved V gene where checked; the cause of the rest is unknown. The DNA gave D and trimming, while V, J and clone size come from that table. The sample has 2,100,000 or so clones on record, 95% of them singletons. Roughly 0.13% of the sample is taken by the ten largest.

The donors were healthy, HIV-negative adults who had no recently reported acute infections or vaccinations. All donors were Caucasian adults living in Nashville, Tennessee, USA. CD4+ T cells were enriched through magnetic negative selection, after which naive cells were positively selected on CD45RA and the remaining negative fraction served as the memory subset. Blood was obtained by leukapheresis, after which PBMCs were separated by Ficoll-Histopaque density gradient centrifugation and cryopreserved in liquid nitrogen vapor phase. Analytical flow cytometry was used to check the purity and quantity of every magnetically sorted T cell population. Genomic DNA was isolated from every sorted fraction and measured by UV absorbance on a Nanodrop 2000c. Overall study results and their limits: Based on pairwise subsampling, the degree of clonotype sharing among donors was expected to be affected by sequencing depth. Higher generation probabilities were observed for clonotypes shared by all four sorted-subset donors than for non-shared clonotypes. Incomplete sequencing was indicated by rarefaction of sorted-subset datasets, despite the large sequencing depth. Because the study included only a small number of donors, the genetic and exposure-history diversity represented was limited. Sharing across several donors was observed for approximately 5% of naive CD4, less than 4% of naive CD8, over 2% of memory CD4, and around 0.4% of memory CD8 clonotypes. Estimated clonotype richness was generally larger for naive than for memory subsets. Sampling was restricted to blood, and TCR repertoires in tissues likely differ from the TCR repertoires found in blood.

Via the germline V gene, CDR1 is MGHDK and CDR2 SYGVNS. The CDR3 goes from the cysteine to the phenylalanine over 18 residues. The kept DNA is CDR3 alone, 54 bases in frame from the first base. V is pruned by 4 bases and J by 1 base, leaving 12 bases of the junction without a gene match. This TCR came from a man aged 18-30 years in good health. The chain is encoded by TRBV25-1 joined to TRBJ2-2; TRBD1 lines up with 7 middle nucleotides. The sequenced sample consisted of naive CD4+ T cells sorted from blood. The cell subset or site tag for this specimen amounts to: CD45RA+ positively selected. The CDR3 sequence is CASSASESGQVNTGELFF. In nucleotides, the sequence is TGTGCCAGCAGTGCTTCCGAGTCCGGACAGGTGAACACCGGGGAGCTGTTTTTT.